The rows below give T cell receptor beta chains drawn from one sample of a study of T cell changes during pregnancy in multiple sclerosis. Profiling relied on immunoSEQ multiplex PCR, and the TCRdb table lists in-frame clones only, not all of them. The repertoire consists of approximately 58,000 clones, with about nine tenths occurring once and the leading ten covering around 2.8%. Sequencing used peripheral blood, obtained in the second trimester of pregnancy. These receptor sequences come from a female donor in good health, enrolled as a control in a pregnancy study. Each CDR3 is given with its conserved first and last residue. Each record gives: D gene, clone size, V gene, J gene, CDR3 protein, CDR3 DNA. D genes are given only for firm matches. Expanded clones are given a class, and other clones once, few, many or no size at all.

D: -
size: -
V: TRBV30
J: TRBJ2-3
CDR3: CAWSGTDTDTQYF
DNA: TGTGCCTGGAGTGGGACAGACACAGATACGCAGTATTTT

D: TRBD2
size: -
V: TRBV6-4
J: TRBJ2-1
CDR3: CASSESGGDEQFF
DNA: TGTGCCAGCAGTGAAAGCGGGGGGGATGAGCAGTTCTTC

D: -
size: -
V: TRBV28
J: TRBJ2-7
CDR3: CASSLSGVHEQYF
DNA: TGTGCCAGCAGTTTGTCGGGAGTCCACGAGCAGTACTTC

D: -
size: -
V: TRBV28
J: TRBJ1-1
CDR3: CASSLSSAGRTEAFF
DNA: TGTGCCAGCAGTTTAAGCTCCGCAGGGAGGACTGAAGCTTTCTTT

D: TRBD1
size: -
V: TRBV10-3
J: TRBJ2-1
CDR3: CAIRPGQGANEQFF
DNA: TGTGCCATCCGCCCGGGACAGGGAGCCAATGAGCAGTTCTTC

D: TRBD2
size: -
V: TRBV27
J: TRBJ2-3
CDR3: CASNKSGRGTDTQYF
DNA: TGTGCCAGCAATAAAAGCGGGAGGGGGACAGATACGCAGTATTTT

D: -
size: -
V: TRBV7-9
J: TRBJ2-1
CDR3: CASSQRNSNSEQFF
DNA: TGTGCCAGCAGCCAACGGAACAGTAACAGTGAGCAGTTCTTC

D: -
size: -
V: TRBV5-7
J: TRBJ1-5
CDR3: CASSLGTDSNQPQHF
DNA: TGTGCCAGCAGCTTGGGGACAGATAGCAATCAGCCCCAGCATTTT

D: -
size: once
V: TRBV5-5
J: TRBJ2-3
CDR3: CASTPTINRGSGGTQYF
DNA: TGTGCCAGCACCCCTACGATCAACAGGGGATCCGGGGGTACGCAGTATTTT

D: -
size: -
V: TRBV7-2
J: TRBJ2-2
CDR3: CASSLEWGEVELFF
DNA: TGTGCCAGCAGCTTAGAATGGGGGGAGGTGGAGCTGTTTTTT

D: -
size: -
V: TRBV6-6
J: TRBJ2-7
CDR3: CASSYGGGTDVYEQYF
DNA: TGTGCCAGCAGTTACGGTGGGGGGACTGACGTTTACGAGCAGTACTTC

D: TRBD1
size: few
V: TRBV19
J: TRBJ1-1
CDR3: CASSSSGTATEAFF
DNA: TGTGCCAGTAGTTCGTCCGGGACAGCGACTGAAGCTTTCTTT

D: TRBD1
size: once
V: TRBV11-3
J: TRBJ2-2
CDR3: CASSPGTVHGELFF
DNA: TGTGCCAGCAGCCCTGGGACAGTTCACGGGGAGCTGTTTTTT

D: TRBD2
size: -
V: TRBV4-1
J: TRBJ2-3
CDR3: CASSHLGLAGPDTQYF
DNA: TGCGCCAGCAGCCACCTGGGACTAGCGGGGCCAGATACGCAGTATTTT

D: TRBD1
size: -
V: TRBV5-5
J: TRBJ1-2
CDR3: CASSFDRDGYTF
DNA: TGTGCCAGCAGCTTTGACAGGGATGGCTACACCTTC

D: -
size: -
V: TRBV27
J: TRBJ2-7
CDR3: CASSDTTLVVDEQYF
DNA: TGTGCCAGCAGTGACACTACACTAGTTGTCGACGAGCAGTACTTC

D: TRBD1
size: -
V: TRBV6-5
J: TRBJ1-2
CDR3: CASSPRGLGYTF
DNA: TGTGCCAGCAGTCCAAGGGGGCTCGGCTACACCTTC

D: -
size: -
V: TRBV6-5
J: TRBJ2-7
CDR3: CASSTGRLYEQYF
DNA: TGTGCCAGCAGTACAGGGCGTCTCTACGAGCAGTACTTC

D: -
size: -
V: TRBV19
J: TRBJ2-1
CDR3: CASSPVGALHEQFF
DNA: TGTGCCAGTAGTCCCGTGGGAGCTCTGCATGAGCAGTTCTTC

D: -
size: -
V: TRBV5-4
J: TRBJ2-3
CDR3: CASSLDGGSTDTQYF
DNA: TGTGCCAGCAGCTTGGACGGGGGTAGCACAGATACGCAGTATTTT

D: TRBD2
size: -
V: TRBV6-1
J: TRBJ2-7
CDR3: CASSEEAGGSYEQYF
DNA: TGTGCCAGCAGTGAAGAAGCGGGGGGGAGCTACGAGCAGTACTTC

D: TRBD1
size: -
V: TRBV2
J: TRBJ2-3
CDR3: CASSTPGTGADTQYF
DNA: TGTGCCAGCAGTACCCCCGGGACAGGGGCAGATACGCAGTATTTT

D: -
size: -
V: TRBV5-1
J: TRBJ1-1
CDR3: CASSPQVWEGGEAFF
DNA: TGCGCCAGCAGCCCCCAGGTTTGGGAGGGGGGTGAAGCTTTCTTT

D: -
size: -
V: TRBV9
J: TRBJ1-1
CDR3: CASSVDSRGTEAFF
DNA: TGTGCCAGCAGCGTAGACAGCAGGGGCACTGAAGCTTTCTTT

D: TRBD1
size: -
V: TRBV7-7
J: TRBJ2-1
CDR3: CASSRTGQDLQFF
DNA: TGTGCTAGCAGCCGAACCGGACAGGACTTACAGTTCTTC

D: TRBD1
size: -
V: TRBV5-4
J: TRBJ2-7
CDR3: CASSVGTGDREQYF
DNA: TGTGCCAGCAGCGTCGGGACAGGGGACCGCGAGCAGTACTTC

D: TRBD2
size: -
V: TRBV13
J: TRBJ2-1
CDR3: CASSVPGGMSYNEQFF
DNA: TGTGCCAGCAGCGTCCCGGGAGGAATGTCCTACAATGAGCAGTTCTTC

D: TRBD2
size: -
V: TRBV11-3
J: TRBJ2-1
CDR3: CASSEGLADNEQFF
DNA: TGTGCCAGCAGCGAAGGACTAGCGGACAATGAGCAGTTCTTC

D: TRBD2
size: -
V: TRBV5-4
J: TRBJ2-5
CDR3: CASSLDTSGGRQTQYF
DNA: TGTGCCAGCAGCTTGGATACTAGCGGGGGGCGACAGACCCAGTACTTC

D: -
size: -
V: TRBV21-1
J: TRBJ2-2
CDR3: CASSKPGTSGVARLLGGELFF
DNA: TGTGCCAGCAGCAAACCAGGGACTAGCGGGGTTGCTCGTCTCCTCGGCGGGGAGCTGTTTTTT

D: TRBD1
size: -
V: TRBV19
J: TRBJ2-5
CDR3: CASRRGGGQETQYF
DNA: TGTGCCAGTAGGCGAGGGGGCGGTCAAGAGACCCAGTACTTC

D: TRBD2
size: -
V: TRBV7-3
J: TRBJ2-5
CDR3: CASSSGLAGETQYF
DNA: TGTGCCAGCAGCTCCGGACTAGCGGGAGAGACCCAGTACTTC

D: -
size: few
V: TRBV2
J: TRBJ1-3
CDR3: CASSPTGNTIYF
DNA: TGTGCCAGCAGTCCAACTGGAAACACCATATATTTT

D: -
size: -
V: TRBV15
J: TRBJ2-5
CDR3: CATSRGAVQETQYF
DNA: TGTGCCACCAGCAGGGGAGCGGTCCAAGAGACCCAGTACTTC

D: TRBD2
size: -
V: TRBV7-9
J: TRBJ2-2
CDR3: CASSFPGLAPNTGELFF
DNA: TGTGCCAGCAGCTTTCCGGGACTAGCGCCGAACACCGGGGAGCTGTTTTTT

D: TRBD2
size: -
V: TRBV2
J: TRBJ2-1
CDR3: CASSTYRTSGREPQQFF
DNA: TGTGCCAGCAGTACTTACCGGACTAGCGGGAGGGAACCCCAGCAGTTCTTC

D: TRBD1
size: -
V: TRBV30
J: TRBJ1-2
CDR3: CAWGDREIYGYTF
DNA: TGTGCCTGGGGGGACAGGGAAATTTATGGCTACACCTTC

D: -
size: -
V: TRBV7-8
J: TRBJ2-7
CDR3: CASSLQGVDNEQYF
DNA: TGTGCCAGCAGCCTACAGGGTGTGGACAACGAGCAGTACTTC

D: -
size: once
V: TRBV6-1
J: TRBJ1-1
CDR3: CASSENSLQGAFF
DNA: TGTGCCAGCAGTGAAAACTCTTTACAGGGAGCTTTCTTT

D: TRBD2
size: -
V: TRBV7-9
J: TRBJ2-1
CDR3: CASSSPFGGSPDNEQFF
DNA: TGTGCCAGCAGCTCCCCCTTCGGCGGGAGCCCCGACAATGAGCAGTTCTTC